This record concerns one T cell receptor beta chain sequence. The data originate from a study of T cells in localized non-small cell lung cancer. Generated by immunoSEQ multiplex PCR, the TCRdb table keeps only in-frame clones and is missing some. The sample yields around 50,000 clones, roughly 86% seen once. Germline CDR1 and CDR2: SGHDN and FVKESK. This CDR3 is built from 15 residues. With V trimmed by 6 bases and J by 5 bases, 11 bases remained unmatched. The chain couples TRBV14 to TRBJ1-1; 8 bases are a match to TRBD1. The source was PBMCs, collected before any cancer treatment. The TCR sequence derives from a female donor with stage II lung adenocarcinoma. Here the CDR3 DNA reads TGTGCCAGCAGACCGAGTACAGGGGGAGGAACTGAAGCTTTCTTT. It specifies CASRPSTGGGTEAFF.